The 30 T cell receptor beta chains in this list originate from one sample, sequenced in a study of T-cell memory formation after mild COVID-19. TCRdb re-analysed the 5' RACE reads in MiXCR, keeping a single row per CDR3 protein. The table has approximately 99,000 distinct CDR3 sequences, 15% to 20% seen once. Sequenced sample: PBMCs or a T cell subset sorted from them (not recorded which). All receptors come from a man younger than 35 who had mild COVID-19 (a few samples of this study predate the infection). Cell type and time point are not known.

The rearrangement links TRBV5-1 to TRBJ2-2; 11 bases agree with TRBD2. V dropped 4 bases and J dropped 4; count of bases not matched to a gene: 15. CDR1 and CDR2 from the germline V gene are SGHRS and YFSETQ. This CDR3 spans 19 amino acids. The chain's CDR3 is CASSMGQIAGGPGTGELFF. The CDR3, as DNA: TGCGCCAGCAGCATGGGACAAATAGCGGGGGGGCCCGGCACCGGGGAGCTGTTTTTT.

This clonotype has just a few counts. The chain links TRBV18 to TRBJ1-5, with D unresolved. Per germline, CDR1 KGHSH and CDR2 LQKENI. The V end lost 3 bases, the J end lost 9 bases, and 15 bases lay between the germline ends. The CDR3 has 14 residues. CDR3 amino acids: CASSPQEGRGPQHF. For the CDR3, the DNA is TGTGCCAGCTCACCCCAAGAGGGTAGAGGGCCCCAGCATTTT.

The V and J genes are TRBV20-1 and TRBJ2-3; possibly TRBD2 for D (6 bases). The V and J ends lost 3 bases and 0 bases respectively, with 16 bases between them. This CDR3 has 16 amino acids. Germline assignment: CDR1 DFQATT and CDR2 SNEGSKA (reference sequence). CDR3 sequence: CSASDFAGPSTDTQYF. The CDR3 coding sequence is TGCAGTGCTAGTGACTTCGCGGGGCCTAGCACAGATACGCAGTATTTT.

Only a few counts were recorded for this clonotype. V gene TRBV20-1 combines with J gene TRBJ1-6, with D perhaps matching TRBD1 (5 bases). The CDR3 is 14 residues long. V shed 5 bases and J shed 4 bases, with 12 bases lying between them. Germline V CDR1 and CDR2: DFQATT, SNEGSKA (reference sequence). CDR3 bases: TGCAGTGCTCTCCACGGGGGGTATAATTCACCCCTCCACTTT. Amino acid sequence: CSALHGGYNSPLHF.

This rearrangement joins TRBV7-9 to TRBJ1-6, with 9 bases lining up with TRBD1. The CDR3 length is 16 residues. The germline V gene encodes CDR1 SEHNR and CDR2 FQNEAQ (reference sequence). Trimming at V came to 1 base and at J to 9 bases, leaving 7 bases not matched to a gene. CDR3 sequence (DNA): TGTGCCAGCAGCTTAGGGACAGGGGATAATAGTTCACCCCTCCACTTT. It is translated as CASSLGTGDNSSPLHF.

Only a few counts were recorded for this clonotype. V and J are TRBV2 and TRBJ2-3; D not certain. Trimming took off 4 bases at V and 2 bases at J, with 4 bases between the two ends. The CDR3 covers 12 residues. CDR1 is SNHLY and CDR2 is FYNNEI in the germline V gene. CDR3 residues: CASSGYTDTQYF. Written as DNA, the CDR3 is TGTGCCAGCAGTGGGTACACAGATACGCAGTATTTT. The full variable domain, its missing parts supplied by reference TRBV2 and TRBJ2-3, is EPEVTQTPSHQVTQMGQEVILRCVPISNHLYFYWYRQILGQKVEFLVSFYNNEISEKSEIFDDQFSVERPDGSNFTLKIRSTKLEDSAMYFCASSGYTDTQYFGPGTRLTVL.

This clonotype was picked up a small number of times. The chain joins TRBV12-3 or TRBV12-4 to TRBJ1-5, with D possibly matching TRBD1 (5 bases). The CDR3 runs 14 residues. Between the trimmed V and J ends, which lost 6 bases and 0 bases, there was a span of 9 bases. CDR3 residues: CASSPGRSNQPQHF. The CDR3 DNA reads as TGTGCCAGCAGCCCGGGACGTAGCAATCAGCCCCAGCATTTT.

This chain connects TRBV5-1 to TRBJ2-6; the D gene is possibly TRBD1 (5 bases). Per germline, CDR1 SGHRS and CDR2 YFSETQ. V lost 4 bases, J lost 0 bases, and 11 bases lay in between. The CDR3 sequence is 16 residues long. This CDR3 is CASSLRQFSGANVLTF. The DNA of the CDR3 is TGCGCCAGCAGCCTAAGACAGTTCTCTGGGGCCAACGTCCTGACTTTC.

This clonotype was counted a few times. DNA of the CDR3: TGTGCCAGCAGTTACGGCCGGGACACTGAAGCTTTCTTT. It encodes CASSYGRDTEAFF. This chain links TRBV6-5 with TRBJ1-1; D uncertain. The germline V gene has CDR1 MNHEY and CDR2 SVGAGI. The CDR3 runs to 13 residues. The V end lost 2 bases, the J end lost 3 bases, and 7 bases lay between the germline ends.

This clonotype was seen more than once but under ten times. The V and J genes are TRBV5-4 and TRBJ2-5; 10 bases fit TRBD2. Germline lookup yields CDR1 SGHNT and CDR2 YYREEE (reference sequence). V was pared by 1 base and J by 4 bases, with 7 bases of the junction left unmatched. CDR3 length: 16 residues. The CDR3 DNA reads as TGTGCCAGCAGCTTGAGGGCTAGCGGGGGTCTAGAGACCCAGTACTTC. Translation: CASSLRASGGLETQYF.

This chain uses TRBV20-1 with TRBJ1-5; no clear D. V was pared by 1 base and J by 8 bases, with 9 bases between. This CDR3 region has 12 residues. Germline assignment: CDR1 DFQATT and CDR2 SNEGSKA (reference sequence). The chain's CDR3 is CSARGPGEPQHF. The CDR3 region has the DNA TGCAGTGCTAGAGGGCCTGGGGAGCCCCAGCATTTT.

The chain is built from TRBV6-2 or TRBV6-3 and TRBJ2-7; 9 nucleotides line up with TRBD2. The CDR3 length is 16 residues. The junction had 7 bases not matched to a gene; V was cut back by 2 bases and J by 2 bases. CDR1 MNHEY and CDR2 SVGEGT come from the germline V gene. CDR3 nucleotide sequence: TGTGCCAGCAGTTACGGGCCGGGACTAGCTACCTACGAGCAGTACTTC. Encoded protein: CASSYGPGLATYEQYF.

The gene calls are TRBV4-3 and TRBJ1-1; tentative D call: TRBD1 (6 bases). V lost 0 bases to trimming and J lost 4 bases, with 15 bases between them. The CDR3 contains 16 residues. Germline values: CDR1 LGHNA, CDR2 YSLEER. The CDR3 coding sequence is TGCGCCAGCAGCCAAGATAGGACAGAAATCGTCACTGAAGCTTTCTTT. Its translation is CASSQDRTEIVTEAFF.

In this sample, this clonotype turned up a few times. The chain combines TRBV4-3 with TRBJ2-1; D remains unclear. V lost 0 bases and J lost 0, with 12 bases in between. CDR1 LGHNA and CDR2 YSLEER come from the germline V gene. CDR3 length: 17 residues. In nucleotides, the CDR3 is TGCGCCAGCAGCCAAGAGTCCTCTACGATCTCCTACAATGAGCAGTTCTTC. Protein product: CASSQESSTISYNEQFF.

The chain is built from TRBV5-1 and TRBJ1-2; D unclear. The V end lost 4 bases, the J end lost 7 bases, and 14 bases lay between the germline ends. The CDR3 contains 13 residues. In germline, CDR1 is SGHRS, CDR2 YFSETQ. This chain's CDR3 is CASSLHPEGGYTF. In nucleotides, the CDR3 is TGCGCCAGCAGCCTCCATCCCGAGGGTGGCTACACCTTC.

This clonotype was detected only once. The rearrangement uses TRBV5-1 and TRBJ1-1; 7 bases map to TRBD1. CDR1 and CDR2 from the germline V gene are SGHRS and YFSETQ. The CDR3 runs to 13 residues. Losses at the gene ends were 6 bases for V and 1 base for J; bases not matched to a gene: 3. DNA of the CDR3: TGCGCCAGCACAGGACAGGAGAACACTGAAGCTTTCTTT. Protein sequence: CASTGQENTEAFF. The full variable domain, completed using reference TRBV5-1 and TRBJ1-1, is KAGVTQTPRYLIKTRGQQVTLSCSPISGHRSVSWYQQTPGQGLQFLFEYFSETQRNKGNFPGRFSGRQFSNSRSEMNVSTLELGDSALYLCASTGQENTEAFFGQGTRLTVV.

This clonotype appeared a few times. This chain connects TRBV12-3 or TRBV12-4 to TRBJ1-2; D is ambiguous. The CDR3 sequence is 12 residues long. Between the trimmed V and J ends, which lost 6 bases and 5 bases, there was a span of 10 bases. As DNA, the CDR3 is TGTGCCAGCAGCCCGGGATCTTATGGCTACACCTTC. It specifies CASSPGSYGYTF.

The V and J genes are TRBV9 and TRBJ1-6; D remains unclear. Trimming removed 3 bases from V and 0 bases from J, with 7 bases in between. The germline CDR1 and CDR2 sequences are SGDLS and YYNGEE. The CDR3 totals 15 residues. CDR3 coding DNA: TGTGCCAGCAGCGCACAGAGCTCCTATAATTCACCCCTCCACTTT. Residues: CASSAQSSYNSPLHF.

This chain links TRBV6-2 or TRBV6-3 with TRBJ2-4; D tentatively reads TRBD1 or TRBD2 (5 bases each). V lost 4 bases and J lost 6, with 22 bases in between. Germline V gene lookup returns CDR1 MNHEY and CDR2 SVGEGT. The CDR3 length is 17 residues. The CDR3 DNA reads TGTGCCAGCAGTTTACCCCGCCTCCGGGACGGAACAAACATTCAGTACTTC. Encoded protein: CASSLPRLRDGTNIQYF.

The sample holds a few counts of this clonotype. For the CDR3, the DNA is TGCGCCAGCAGCCCCGGGACAGGGGATGCGGGCGAGCAGTACGTC. Translated, it gives CASSPGTGDAGEQYV. The chain couples TRBV5-1 to TRBJ2-7; 10 nucleotides align to TRBD1. The germline V gene encodes CDR1 SGHRS and CDR2 YFSETQ. V trimming: 4 bases; J trimming: 6 bases; junction bases outside the gene matches: 10. The CDR3 has 15 residues.

This clonotype was found a few times. Its ends do not fully match the called genes, so a read error is possible. This chain uses TRBV7-7 with TRBJ2-5, with D maybe TRBD2 (5 bases). Germline CDR1 SSHAT, CDR2 FNYEAQ (reference sequence). The CDR3 runs to 16 residues. The CDR3 coding sequence is TGTGCTAGCAGCTTAGTCTTGAAGCGGTACCAAGAGACCCAGTACTTC. Amino acids: CASSLVLKRYQETQYF.

This chain links TRBV18 with TRBJ1-1, with 7 bases identical to TRBD1. The CDR3 covers 14 residues. From germline, CDR1 is KGHSH and CDR2 LQKENI. V shed 2 bases, J shed 2 bases, and the junction held 2 bases outside the gene matches. The CDR3 bases are TGTGCCAGCTCACCATGGGACAGTAACACTGAAGCTTTCTTT. It translates to CASSPWDSNTEAFF.

V usage is TRBV20-1 and J usage is TRBJ2-7; 7 nucleotides line up with TRBD1. The germline V gene has CDR1 DFQATT and CDR2 SNEGSKA (reference sequence). The CDR3 totals 13 residues. V lost 1 base, J lost 6 bases, and 6 bases stayed unmatched. CDR3 protein: CSARGQGPGEQYF. CDR3 sequence (DNA): TGCAGTGCTAGAGGACAGGGCCCCGGCGAGCAGTACTTC.

The genes are TRBV7-2 and TRBJ2-5; 7 bases are shared with TRBD1. The junction had 7 bases not matched to a gene; V was cut back by 5 bases and J by 4 bases. This CDR3 has 14 residues. Germline assignment: CDR1 SGHTA and CDR2 FQGNSA. Written as DNA, the CDR3 is TGTGCCAGCAGCCAGCGGACAGGCCCAGAGACCCAGTACTTC. It translates to CASSQRTGPETQYF.

This clonotype was seen a handful of times. V gene TRBV20-1 combines with J gene TRBJ2-1, with 8 bases lining up with TRBD1. Trimming took 5 bases from V and 0 from J; bases not matched to a gene: 6. The CDR3 has 15 amino acids. The germline CDR1 and CDR2 sequences are DFQATT and SNEGSKA (reference sequence). The CDR3 spells CSAERTGISYNEQFF. CDR3 sequence (DNA): TGCAGTGCTGAAAGGACAGGGATCTCCTACAATGAGCAGTTCTTC.

This clonotype has just one count. The gene calls are TRBV4-2 and TRBJ1-5; no clear D gene. The CDR3 has 14 residues. V lost 0 bases, J lost 1 base, and 4 bases lay in between. Germline CDR1 LGHNA, CDR2 YNFKEQ. The CDR3 DNA follows: TGTGCCAGCAGCCAAGATAGGAGCAATCAGCCCCAGCATTTT. Encoded protein: CASSQDRSNQPQHF.

J is TRBJ2-3 and V is TRBV5-1, with 9 bases fitting TRBD2. The trim removed 3 bases at V and 3 bases at J, leaving 5 bases unmatched. The CDR3 is 15 residues long. Germline V CDR1 and CDR2: SGHRS, YFSETQ. The DNA of the CDR3 is TGCGCCAGCAGCTCGACTAGCGGATGGACAGATACGCAGTATTTT. Encoded protein: CASSSTSGWTDTQYF.

V gene TRBV5-1 combines with J gene TRBJ1-3; 8 bases line up with TRBD1. The V segment lost 3 bases and the J segment 4 bases; nucleotides outside the gene matches: 6. The CDR3 spans 15 residues. Germline V gives CDR1 SGHRS, CDR2 YFSETQ. As DNA, the CDR3 is TGCGCCAGCAGCTACCAGACAGGGGTCGGAAACACCATATATTTT. It encodes CASSYQTGVGNTIYF. Full variable domain (rest looked up from reference TRBV5-1 and TRBJ1-3): KAGVTQTPRYLIKTRGQQVTLSCSPISGHRSVSWYQQTPGQGLQFLFEYFSETQRNKGNFPGRFSGRQFSNSRSEMNVSTLELGDSALYLCASSYQTGVGNTIYFGEGSWLTVV.

V and J are TRBV4-1 and TRBJ2-1, with D hard to call. Trimming removed 0 bases from V and 0 bases from J, with 9 bases in between. The CDR3 is 16 residues long. Germline lookup yields CDR1 MGHRA and CDR2 YSYEKL. CDR3 sequence: CASSQDRGPSYNEQFF. The CDR3 bases are TGCGCCAGCAGCCAAGATCGTGGGCCCTCCTACAATGAGCAGTTCTTC.

This clonotype was seen only a few times. The genes are TRBV4-1 and TRBJ2-2; 8 bases map to TRBD2. CDR1 and CDR2 (germline): MGHRA, YSYEKL. CDR3 length equals 16 residues. V dropped 4 bases and J dropped 7; count of bases not matched to a gene: 11. CDR3 residues: CASSRRERGTIGELFF. The CDR3 DNA reads as TGCGCCAGCAGCCGAAGGGAGCGGGGGACTATCGGGGAGCTGTTTTTT.